This entry lists 17 T cell receptor beta chains sequenced from one sample in a study of shared clonotypes between healthy human individuals. TCRdb's copy holds only in-frame clones and misses some; the assay was immunoSEQ multiplex PCR. The data contain 2 million to 3 million clones, 80% to 95% of them seen just once; the ten biggest clones take up 0.35% to 0.45%. Sequencing input: naive CD4+ T cells from PBMCs. Described subset: CD45RA+ positively selected. The origin of the receptors is a man between 18 and 35 years old in good health. Some clones in this sample may be carry-over from other donors' samples.

J is TRBJ2-5 and V is TRBV19, with D tentatively TRBD2 (6 bases). The CDR3 length is 15 residues. Germline V gene sequence: CDR1 LNHDA, CDR2 SQIVND (reference sequence). V lost 6 bases and J lost 2, with 16 bases in between. The DNA for the CDR3 is TGTGCCAGTAGCTCCTGGGGGGAACAACAAGAGACCCAGTACTTC. It encodes CASSSWGEQQETQYF. Complete variable domain (other parts from reference TRBV19 and TRBJ2-5): DGGITQSPKYLFRKEGQNVTLSCEQNLNHDAMYWYRQDPGQGLRLIYYSQIVNDFQKGDIAEGYSVSREKKESFPLTVTSAQKNPTAFYLCASSSWGEQQETQYFGPGTRLLVL.

A note on this clone: The same CDR3 is also encoded by other DNA sequences in this sample. The chain has TRBV9 and TRBJ2-3; no clear D gene. V was cut by 7 bases and J by 0 bases, with 9 bases left in between. There are 13 residues in the CDR3. Germline-derived CDR1 and CDR2 are SGDLS and YYNGEE. In nucleotides, the CDR3 is TGTGCCAGCTCGGTCTCTAGCACAGATACGCAGTATTTT. This encodes CASSVSSTDTQYF.

This sequence joins TRBV5-1 and TRBJ2-2; TRBD1 might be the D (6 bases). This CDR3 comprises 18 residues. From germline, CDR1 is SGHRS and CDR2 YFSETQ. Trimming shortened V by 4 bases and J by 0 bases, and 19 bases separated the two germline ends. CDR3 loop: CASSKPDRPFSNTGELFF. As DNA, the CDR3 is TGCGCCAGCAGCAAGCCAGACAGGCCTTTCTCGAACACCGGGGAGCTGTTTTTT. Based on the CDR3 plus reference TRBV5-1 and TRBJ2-2, the full variable domain is KAGVTQTPRYLIKTRGQQVTLSCSPISGHRSVSWYQQTPGQGLQFLFEYFSETQRNKGNFPGRFSGRQFSNSRSEMNVSTLELGDSALYLCASSKPDRPFSNTGELFFGEGSRLTVL.

This clone was seen just once. The chain recombines TRBV28 with TRBJ1-4, with D unclear. V lost 5 bases, J lost 16 bases, and 20 bases lay in between. In germline, CDR1 is MDHEN, CDR2 SYDVKM. This CDR3 is built from 13 residues. CDR3: CASSAQIGRSGFF. The CDR3 DNA is TGTGCCAGCAGTGCCCAAATCGGACGGAGCGGGTTTTTT.

The chain carries TRBV5-1 and TRBJ2-7, with D possibly being TRBD1 or TRBD2 (7 bases each). The CDR3 totals 15 residues. V lost 1 base and J lost 3, with 14 bases in between. The germline V gene has CDR1 SGHRS and CDR2 YFSETQ. In nucleotides, the CDR3 is TGCGCCAGCAGCTTGAGCAGGGGGGGATACTACGAGCAGTACTTC. It specifies CASSLSRGGYYEQYF.

The V and J genes are TRBV11-2 and TRBJ2-7, with a possible D match to TRBD2 (6 bases). Trimming stripped 3 bases from V and 3 bases from J, with 9 bases between. The CDR3 is 13 amino acids. Germline V gives CDR1 SGHAT, CDR2 FQNNGV. For the CDR3, the DNA is TGTGCCAGCAGCTTGGCGGGATTCTACGAGCAGTACTTC. Translated, it gives CASSLAGFYEQYF.

The rearrangement links TRBV5-1 to TRBJ2-2; D possibly corresponds to TRBD2 (5 bases). The V and J ends lost 0 bases and 4 bases respectively, with 10 bases between them. The germline V gene encodes CDR1 SGHRS and CDR2 YFSETQ. This CDR3 spans 15 amino acids. The CDR3: CASSLGAGRTGELFF. The CDR3 DNA reads TGCGCCAGCAGCTTGGGTGCGGGCCGCACCGGGGAGCTGTTTTTT. Full variable domain (remainder filled in from reference TRBV5-1 and TRBJ2-2): KAGVTQTPRYLIKTRGQQVTLSCSPISGHRSVSWYQQTPGQGLQFLFEYFSETQRNKGNFPGRFSGRQFSNSRSEMNVSTLELGDSALYLCASSLGAGRTGELFFGEGSRLTVL.

V gene TRBV6-1 combines with J gene TRBJ2-5, with D tentatively TRBD1 (5 bases). The length of the CDR3 is 11 residues. Germline assignment: CDR1 MNHNS and CDR2 SASEGT. With 7 bases removed from V and 9 bases from J, the gap between germline ends came to 12 bases. CDR3 sequence (DNA): TGTGCCAGCACCCACCCCAGGGCCCAGTACTTC. It translates to CASTHPRAQYF.

The genes are TRBV6-5 and TRBJ1-2; TRBD1 might be the D (5 bases). Germline lookup yields CDR1 MNHEY and CDR2 SVGAGI. V gave up 5 bases and J gave up 4 bases, with 11 bases separating them. CDR3 length: 13 amino acids. CDR3 nucleotides: TGTGCCAGCAGTCCCGGGGCTTCCTATGGCTACACCTTC. It specifies CASSPGASYGYTF.

This clone has a single count. The chain joins TRBV7-6 to TRBJ2-2; D call uncertain. CDR1 and CDR2 from the germline V gene are SGHVS and FNYEAQ. The length of the CDR3 is 17 residues. V lost 5 bases, J lost 0 bases, and 16 bases lay in between. The CDR3 bases are TGTGCCAGCAGCCCAAGGCCCGGACGGTCGAACACCGGGGAGCTGTTTTTT. Translated, it gives CASSPRPGRSNTGELFF.

The CDR3 DNA sequence: TGTGCCACCGTGACTAGCGGGTTAACAGATACGCAGTATTTT. Translation gives CATVTSGLTDTQYF. V gene TRBV6-1 combines with J gene TRBJ2-3; TRBD2 matches at 10 bases. The CDR3 has 14 amino acids. The germline CDR1 and CDR2 sequences are MNHNS and SASEGT. V was clipped by 10 bases and J by 3 bases; unmatched bases: 7.

The chain combines TRBV10-1 with TRBJ2-7; D is undetermined. Germline lookup yields CDR1 WNHNN and CDR2 SYGVQD (reference sequence). This CDR3 comprises 16 residues. V gave up 0 bases and J gave up 2 bases, with 14 bases separating them. CDR3 DNA sequence: TGCGCCAGCAGTGAGTCTATTAGCCCAGGAGCCTACGAGCAGTACTTC. Protein: CASSESISPGAYEQYF.

The chain links TRBV7-9 to TRBJ2-7; D is unresolved. Germline V gives CDR1 SEHNR, CDR2 FQNEAQ (reference sequence). There are 15 residues in the CDR3. V was shortened by 4 bases and J by 4 bases, with 17 bases between the two germline ends. The CDR3 DNA reads as TGTGCCAGCAGCTCGCGAATGACTTCGGCGTACGAGCAGTACTTC. Translated: CASSSRMTSAYEQYF.

The chain links TRBV11-2 to TRBJ1-1; unclear D gene. Germline CDR1 and CDR2: SGHAT and FQNNGV. Trimming shortened V by 5 bases and J by 5 bases, and 21 bases separated the two germline ends. The CDR3 extends over 16 amino acids. CDR3 loop: CASSLTGSTGRTEAFF. The CDR3 DNA reads as TGTGCCAGCAGCCTCACGGGGTCGACTGGGAGAACTGAAGCTTTCTTT.

This rearrangement joins TRBV27 to TRBJ2-1; TRBD1 aligns across 7 bases. The CDR3 is made up of 14 amino acids. Germline trimming cut 4 bases from V and 5 bases from J; bases unmatched to any gene: 5. CDR1 MNHEY and CDR2 SMNVEV come from the germline V gene (reference sequence). The CDR3 coding sequence is TGTGCCAGCAGTTGGGGACAGCCGAACAATGAGCAGTTCTTC. This sequence encodes CASSWGQPNNEQFF.

This clone has only one observation. The rearrangement links TRBV30 to TRBJ2-7, with 8 positions matching TRBD1. This CDR3 has 14 amino acids. Germline V gene sequence: CDR1 GTSNPN, CDR2 SVGIG (reference sequence). V shed 0 bases, J shed 2 bases, and the junction held 3 bases outside the gene matches. DNA of the CDR3: TGTGCCTGGAGTGTACTGACAGGGGCCTACGAGCAGTACTTC. The encoded protein is CAWSVLTGAYEQYF.

This sequence joins TRBV6-1 and TRBJ2-7, with D unresolved. CDR1 and CDR2 (germline): MNHNS, SASEGT. The V end lost 1 base, the J end lost 6 bases, and 13 bases lay between the germline ends. This CDR3 region has 14 residues. For the CDR3, the DNA is TGTGCCAGCAGTGAAGGGAGTTACGACGGCGAGCAGTACTTC. Translating it yields CASSEGSYDGEQYF.